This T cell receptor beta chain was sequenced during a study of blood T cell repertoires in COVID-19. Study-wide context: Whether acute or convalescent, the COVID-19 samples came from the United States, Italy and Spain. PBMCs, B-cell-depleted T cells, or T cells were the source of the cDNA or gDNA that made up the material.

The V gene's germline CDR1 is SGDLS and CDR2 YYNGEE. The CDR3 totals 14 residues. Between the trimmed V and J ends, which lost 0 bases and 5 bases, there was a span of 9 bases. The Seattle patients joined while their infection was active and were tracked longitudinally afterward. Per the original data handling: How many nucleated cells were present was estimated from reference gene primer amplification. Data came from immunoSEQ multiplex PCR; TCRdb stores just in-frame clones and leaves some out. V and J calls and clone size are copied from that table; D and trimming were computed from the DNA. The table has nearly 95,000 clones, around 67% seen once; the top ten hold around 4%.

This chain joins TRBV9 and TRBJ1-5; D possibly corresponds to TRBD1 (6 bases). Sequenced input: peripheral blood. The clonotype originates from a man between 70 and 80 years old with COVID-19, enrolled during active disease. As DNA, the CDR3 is TGTGCCAGCAGCGTAGAAGGGGGTCATCAGCCCCAGCATTTT. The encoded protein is CASSVEGGHQPQHF.